This TCR beta chain was identified during a study of blood T cells in healthy people across ages. V was pared by 3 bases and J by 7 bases, with 12 bases between. Germline V gene sequence: CDR1 SGDLS, CDR2 YYNGEE. The CDR3 length is 13 residues. Sample-barcoded 5' priming and a J-beta primer mix drove a second PCR of roughly 6 to 12 cycles. TCRdb independently ran MiXCR on the 5' RACE reads; one entry per CDR3 protein. In the table there are around 500,000 distinct CDR3 sequences, less than 60% of which are singletons. This receptor was taken from a man older than 75 in good health. The chain uses TRBV9 and TRBJ2-3, with TRBD1 as a possible D gene (5 bases). Sequencing was performed on blood. The CDR3 protein is CASSGDQGNTQYF. For the CDR3, the DNA is TGTGCCAGCAGCGGAGATCAGGGAAATACGCAGTATTTT.